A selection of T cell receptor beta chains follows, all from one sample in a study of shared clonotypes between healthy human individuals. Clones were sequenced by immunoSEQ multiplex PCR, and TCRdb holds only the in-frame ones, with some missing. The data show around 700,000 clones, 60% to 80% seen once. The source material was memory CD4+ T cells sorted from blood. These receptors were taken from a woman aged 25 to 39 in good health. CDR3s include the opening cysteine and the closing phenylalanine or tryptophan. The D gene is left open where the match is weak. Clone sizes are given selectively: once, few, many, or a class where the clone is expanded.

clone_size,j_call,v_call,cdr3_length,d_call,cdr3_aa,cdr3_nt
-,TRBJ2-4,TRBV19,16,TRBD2,CASRGPGLAGRDIQYF,TGTGCCAGTAGAGGGCCGGGGCTAGCGGGACGAGACATTCAGTACTTC
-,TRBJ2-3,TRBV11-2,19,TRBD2,CASSLVFSGRGFSTDTQYF,TGTGCCAGCAGCTTAGTTTTCAGCGGGAGGGGCTTTTCCACAGATACGCAGTATTTT
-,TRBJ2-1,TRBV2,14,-,CASHGLPPDGEQFF,TGTGCCAGTCACGGACTTCCCCCCGACGGAGAGCAGTTCTTC
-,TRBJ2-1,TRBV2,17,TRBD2,CASTDRTSGRRWAEQFF,TGTGCCAGCACCGACCGGACTAGCGGGAGAAGGTGGGCTGAGCAGTTCTTC
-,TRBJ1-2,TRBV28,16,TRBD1,CASSLVSGTGTGGYTF,TGTGCCAGCAGTTTAGTTAGCGGGACAGGGACAGGTGGCTACACCTTC
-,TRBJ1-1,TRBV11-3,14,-,CASSPTRGLTEAFF,TGTGCCAGCAGCCCTACACGTGGGCTCACTGAAGCTTTCTTT
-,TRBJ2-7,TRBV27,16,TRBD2,CASSTGNSGKFYEQYF,TGTGCCAGCAGTACCGGAAATAGCGGGAAATTCTACGAGCAGTACTTC
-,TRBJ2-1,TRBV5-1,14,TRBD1,CASSTGQGAGEQFF,TGCGCCAGCAGCACCGGACAGGGGGCGGGTGAGCAGTTCTTC
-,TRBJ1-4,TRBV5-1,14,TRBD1,CASRETGANEKLFF,TGCGCCAGCAGAGAAACAGGGGCAAATGAAAAACTGTTTTTT
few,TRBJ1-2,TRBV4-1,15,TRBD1,CASSQKSSQGGGYTF,TGCGCCAGCAGCCAAAAAAGCTCTCAGGGGGGAGGCTACACCTTC
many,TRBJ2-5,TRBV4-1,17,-,CASSQDRARASVETQYF,TGCGCCAGCAGCCAAGATAGGGCTCGGGCTAGCGTGGAGACCCAGTACTTC
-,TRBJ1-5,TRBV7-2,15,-,CASSLTLGSNQPQHF,TGTGCCAGCAGCTTAACTCTTGGTAGCAATCAGCCCCAGCATTTT
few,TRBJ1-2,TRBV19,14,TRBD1,CASTGTEYNYGYTF,TGTGCCAGTACAGGGACAGAATATAACTATGGCTACACCTTC
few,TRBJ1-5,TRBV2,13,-,CASSSTEDQPQHF,TGTGCCAGCAGTTCGACAGAGGATCAGCCCCAGCATTTT
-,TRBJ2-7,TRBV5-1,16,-,CASSFQGSRETYEQYF,TGCGCCAGCAGCTTCCAGGGGTCCCGTGAAACCTACGAGCAGTACTTC
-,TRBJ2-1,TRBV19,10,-,CASGGYEQFF,TGTGCCAGTGGGGGTTATGAGCAGTTCTTC
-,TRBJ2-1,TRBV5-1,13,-,CASSGGAYNEQFF,TGCGCCAGCAGCGGGGGAGCCTACAATGAGCAGTTCTTC
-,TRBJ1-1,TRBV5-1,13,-,CASSLTMDTEAFF,TGCGCCAGCAGCTTGACCATGGACACTGAAGCTTTCTTT
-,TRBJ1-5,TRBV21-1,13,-,CASSKKGEQPQHF,TGTGCCAGCAGCAAAAAGGGGGAGCAGCCCCAGCATTTT
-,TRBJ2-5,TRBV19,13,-,CASSIPLQETQYF,TGTGCCAGTAGTATACCTCTCCAAGAGACCCAGTACTTC
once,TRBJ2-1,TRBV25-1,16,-,CASSDPDSDGYNEQFF,TGTGCCAGCAGTGATCCGGACAGCGACGGCTACAATGAGCAGTTCTTC
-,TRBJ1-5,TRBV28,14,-,CASSRAGGNQPQHF,TGTGCCAGCAGCCGTGCGGGAGGCAATCAGCCCCAGCATTTT
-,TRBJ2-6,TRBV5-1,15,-,CASSLGASGANVLTF,TGCGCCAGCAGCTTGGGGGCCTCTGGGGCCAACGTCCTGACTTTC
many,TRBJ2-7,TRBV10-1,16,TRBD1,CASSATGQGPSYEQYF,TGCGCCAGCAGTGCAACCGGACAGGGCCCTTCCTACGAGCAGTACTTC
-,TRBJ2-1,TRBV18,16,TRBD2,CASSPGEGSNWNEQFF,TGTGCCAGCTCCCCGGGGGAGGGGAGTAATTGGAATGAGCAGTTCTTC
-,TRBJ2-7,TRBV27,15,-,CASSGRGLSSYEQYF,TGTGCCAGCAGTGGTAGGGGCCTCAGCTCCTACGAGCAGTACTTC
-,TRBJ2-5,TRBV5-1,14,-,CASSLGGPQETQYF,TGCGCCAGCAGCTTGGGGGGGCCCCAAGAGACCCAGTACTTC
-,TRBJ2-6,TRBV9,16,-,CASSVGLGAGANVLTF,TGTGCCAGCAGCGTAGGTTTGGGGGCTGGGGCCAACGTCCTGACTTTC